The clone carrying this TCR beta chain has at least ten counts. Antigen specificity is unknown. Attachment of unique molecular identifiers was made to individual cDNA molecules. TCRdb independently ran MiXCR on the 5' RACE reads; one entry per CDR3 protein. The sample contains roughly 90,000 distinct CDR3 sequences, over 12% of which appear only once. This specimen comes from a study of early T cells in non-severe SARS-CoV-2 infection. Looking at the study overall: Alpha and beta chains were unpaired, from unsorted whole-blood bulk RNA. Study findings and constraints: VDJdb matching, biased toward anti-spike CD8 responses, missed private and CD4 specificities.

This CDR3 contains 14 residues. Germline assignment: CDR1 LNHDA and CDR2 SQIVND (reference sequence). Trimming took off 3 bases at V and 3 bases at J, with 9 bases between the two ends. The clonotype originates from an adult who was a healthcare worker with PCR-confirmed SARS-CoV-2 infection or an uninfected control (not recorded which). This chain connects TRBV19 to TRBJ1-5, with D maybe TRBD1 (6 bases). What was sequenced was whole blood. CDR3 loop: CASSIQGFNQPQHF. CDR3 nucleotide sequence: TGTGCCAGTAGTATTCAGGGGTTCAATCAGCCCCAGCATTTT.